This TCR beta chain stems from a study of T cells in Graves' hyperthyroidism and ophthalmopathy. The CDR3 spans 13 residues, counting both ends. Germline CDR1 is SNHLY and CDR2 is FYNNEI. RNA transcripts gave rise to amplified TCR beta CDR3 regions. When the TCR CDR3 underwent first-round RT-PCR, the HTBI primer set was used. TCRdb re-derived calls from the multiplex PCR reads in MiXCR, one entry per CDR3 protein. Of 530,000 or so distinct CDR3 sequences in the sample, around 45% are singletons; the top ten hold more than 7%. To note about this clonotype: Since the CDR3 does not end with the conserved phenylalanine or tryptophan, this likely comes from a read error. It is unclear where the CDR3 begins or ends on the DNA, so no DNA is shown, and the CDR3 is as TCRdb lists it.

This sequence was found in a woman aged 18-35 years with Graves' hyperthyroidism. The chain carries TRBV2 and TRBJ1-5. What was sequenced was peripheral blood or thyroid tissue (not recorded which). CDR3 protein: CASSESGHQPQQY.